This T cell receptor (beta chain) was sequenced during a study of T cell repertoires in cytomegalovirus infection. Per the germline V gene, CDR1 is SEHNR and CDR2 is FQNEAQ (reference sequence). The CDR3 runs to 18 residues. With 0 bases clipped from V and 4 bases from J, the junction kept 14 bases outside the gene matches. TCRdb itself ran the reads through MiXCR, one entry per CDR3 protein. Among a few hundred thousand distinct CDR3 sequences listed, roughly 17% were seen once. The sequence was collected from a human donor in good health (CMV status not recorded). Some clones in this sample may be carry-over from other donors' samples. Input material: PBMCs. The chain carries TRBV7-9 and TRBJ1-1; the match to TRBD1 covers 7 bases. CDR3 in DNA: TGTGCCAGCAGCTTAGCGGAATGGGCAGGGGGAGCGGGCACTGAAGCTTTCTTT. Translated, it gives CASSLAEWAGGAGTEAFF.